This TCR beta chain stems from a study of radiotherapy plus CTLA-4 blockade in lung cancer. Study-wide results and caveats: Blood-borne expansion of tumor-derived TCR clones followed radiotherapy plus ipilimumab.

The CDR3 sequence is 14 residues long. The V gene's germline CDR1 is MDHEN and CDR2 SYDVKM. Trimming pared 4 bases from V and 2 bases from J, leaving 6 bases between. About this clone: Its target is unknown.

Method: immunoSEQ multiplex PCR; TCRdb's copy keeps in-frame clones and lacks some. Here the sample spans approximately 32,000 clones, roughly 71% being singletons. The chain carries TRBV28 and TRBJ2-6; no definite D call. This material consisted of peripheral blood, taken from a patient treated with radiotherapy plus ipilimumab. This TCR was sampled from a human donor with non-small cell lung cancer who had stable disease on radiotherapy plus ipilimumab. Here the CDR3 reads CASSSPPGANVLTF. The CDR3 nucleotides are TGTGCCAGCAGTTCCCCCCCTGGGGCCAACGTCCTGACTTTC.